This section outlines one TCR beta chain sequence together with its context. Its antigen is not known. V dropped 1 base and J dropped 8 bases, with 17 bases sitting between them. Germline CDR1 is MGHRA and CDR2 is YSYEKL. This CDR3 is built from 15 residues. At a deep level, the assay was run. Profiling relied on immunoSEQ multiplex PCR, and the TCRdb table lists in-frame clones only, not all of them. The sample has 2 million to 3 million clones, 80% to 95% seen once. All the donors were Caucasian adults who lived in Nashville, Tennessee. This sample was included in a study of shared clonotypes between healthy human individuals. Overall study: Donor composition was a couple of women and three men, aged 18 to 49. General study results and limits: The sampled material consisted only of blood, and tissue repertoires are likely to differ.

What was sequenced was naive CD4+ T cells from PBMCs. The subset here: CD45RA+ positively selected. The rearrangement links TRBV4-1 to TRBJ1-2; D gene ambiguous. The TCR originated in a man younger than 30 in good health. Some clones in this sample may be carry-over from other donors' samples. CDR3 DNA: TGCGCCAGCAGCCAAGTTAAGGGCCCGGCCGGGGGCTACACCTTC. As protein: CASSQVKGPAGGYTF.